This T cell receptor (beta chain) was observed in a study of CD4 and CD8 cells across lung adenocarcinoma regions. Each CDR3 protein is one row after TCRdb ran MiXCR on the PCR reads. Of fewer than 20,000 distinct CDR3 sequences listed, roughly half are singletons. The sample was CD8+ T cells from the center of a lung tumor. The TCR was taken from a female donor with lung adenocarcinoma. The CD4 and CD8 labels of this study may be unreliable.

The CDR3: CASTGQGETDTQYF. The DNA for the CDR3 is TGTGCCAGCACGGGACAGGGGGAGACAGATACTCAGTACTTC. This chain uses TRBV6-1 with TRBJ2-3; 11 bases align to TRBD1. The tail of the sequence fits TRBJ2-4 better, so the J call may be wrong. The CDR3 spans 14 residues. Germline V gene sequence: CDR1 MNHNS, CDR2 SASEGT.